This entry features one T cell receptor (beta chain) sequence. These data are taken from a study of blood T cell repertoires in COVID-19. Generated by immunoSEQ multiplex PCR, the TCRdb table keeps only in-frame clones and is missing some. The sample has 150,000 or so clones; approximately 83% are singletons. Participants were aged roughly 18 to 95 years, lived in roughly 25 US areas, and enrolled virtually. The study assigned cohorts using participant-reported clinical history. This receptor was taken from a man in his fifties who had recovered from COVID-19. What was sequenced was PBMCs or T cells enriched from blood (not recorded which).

The CDR3 loop is CASSSGLAGAYEQYF. The CDR3 DNA follows: TGTGCCAGCAGCTCCGGACTAGCGGGGGCGTACGAGCAGTACTTC. V usage is TRBV7-9 and J usage is TRBJ2-7, with 13 bases aligning to TRBD2. There are 15 residues in the CDR3. V trimming: 4 bases; J trimming: 4 bases; junction bases outside the gene matches: 4. Germline values: CDR1 SEHNR, CDR2 FQNEAQ (reference sequence).